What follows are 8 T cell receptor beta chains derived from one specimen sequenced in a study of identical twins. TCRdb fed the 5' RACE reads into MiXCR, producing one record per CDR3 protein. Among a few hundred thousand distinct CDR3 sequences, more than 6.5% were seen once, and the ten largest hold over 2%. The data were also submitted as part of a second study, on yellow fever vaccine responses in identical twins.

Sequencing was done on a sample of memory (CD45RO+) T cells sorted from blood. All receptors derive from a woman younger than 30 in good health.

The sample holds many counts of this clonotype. The CDR3 DNA is TGTGCCAGCAGCCAGGGACTAGGCTACGAGCAGTACTTC. Residues: CASSQGLGYEQYF. V and J are TRBV3-1 and TRBJ2-7; 8 bases match TRBD2. The CDR3 runs 13 residues. J lost 3 bases, V lost 3 bases, and 1 base had no gene match. Germline CDR1 and CDR2: LGHDT and YNNKEL (reference sequence).

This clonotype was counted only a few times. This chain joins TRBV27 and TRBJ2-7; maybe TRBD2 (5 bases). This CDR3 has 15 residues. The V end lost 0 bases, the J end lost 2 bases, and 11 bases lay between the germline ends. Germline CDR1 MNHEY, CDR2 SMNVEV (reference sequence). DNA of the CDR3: TGTGCCAGCAGTTTATCTCCCGAACTAGCCTACGAGCAGTACTTC. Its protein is CASSLSPELAYEQYF.

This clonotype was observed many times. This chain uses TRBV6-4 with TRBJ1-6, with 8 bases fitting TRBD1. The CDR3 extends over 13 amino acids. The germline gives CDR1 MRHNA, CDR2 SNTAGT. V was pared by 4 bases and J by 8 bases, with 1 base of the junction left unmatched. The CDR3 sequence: CASSVDRDSPLHF. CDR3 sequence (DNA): TGTGCCAGCAGTGTGGACAGGGATTCACCCCTCCACTTT.

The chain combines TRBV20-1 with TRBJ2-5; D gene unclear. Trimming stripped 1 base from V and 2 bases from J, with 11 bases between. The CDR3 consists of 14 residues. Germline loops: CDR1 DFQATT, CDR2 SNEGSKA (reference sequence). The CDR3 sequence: CSARGPSSQETQYF. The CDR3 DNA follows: TGCAGTGCTAGAGGGCCCAGCAGTCAAGAGACCCAGTACTTC.

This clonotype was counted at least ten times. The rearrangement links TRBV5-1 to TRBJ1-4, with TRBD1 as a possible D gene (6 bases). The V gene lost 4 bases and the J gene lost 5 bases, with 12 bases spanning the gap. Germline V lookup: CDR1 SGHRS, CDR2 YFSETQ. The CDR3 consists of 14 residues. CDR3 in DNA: TGCGCCAGCAGCGCCGGGACAAACAATGAAAAACTGTTTTTT. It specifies CASSAGTNNEKLFF. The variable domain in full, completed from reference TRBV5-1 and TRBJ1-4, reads KAGVTQTPRYLIKTRGQQVTLSCSPISGHRSVSWYQQTPGQGLQFLFEYFSETQRNKGNFPGRFSGRQFSNSRSEMNVSTLELGDSALYLCASSAGTNNEKLFFGSGTQLSVL.

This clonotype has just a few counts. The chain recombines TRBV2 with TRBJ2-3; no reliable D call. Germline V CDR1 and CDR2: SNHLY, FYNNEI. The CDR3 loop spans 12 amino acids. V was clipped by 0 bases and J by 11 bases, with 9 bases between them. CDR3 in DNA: TGTGCCAGCAGTGAAGCGCTTCTGGGGCAGTATTTT. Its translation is CASSEALLGQYF.

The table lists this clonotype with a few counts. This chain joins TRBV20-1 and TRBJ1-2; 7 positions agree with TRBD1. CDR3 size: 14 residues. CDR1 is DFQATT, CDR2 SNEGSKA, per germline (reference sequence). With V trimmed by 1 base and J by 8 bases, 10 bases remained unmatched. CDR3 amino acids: CSARGWDSSEGYTF. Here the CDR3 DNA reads TGCAGTGCTAGAGGCTGGGACAGCTCAGAAGGCTACACCTTC.

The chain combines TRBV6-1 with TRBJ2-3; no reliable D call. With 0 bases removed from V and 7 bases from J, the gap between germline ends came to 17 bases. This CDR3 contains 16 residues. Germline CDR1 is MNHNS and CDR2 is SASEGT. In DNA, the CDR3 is TGTGCCAGCAGTGAAGCTGGGCTTCTCTCCGTAAATACGCAGTATTTT. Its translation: CASSEAGLLSVNTQYF.